This TCR beta chain is from a study of blood T cells in healthy people across ages. Study-level information: Every two T cells gave about one barcoded beta molecule via template switching.

CDR1 SGHRS and CDR2 YFSETQ come from the germline V gene. The CDR3 runs to 15 residues. The V gene end was trimmed by 3 bases and the J gene end by 7 bases; junction bases not matched to a gene: 12. It was with a sample-barcoded 5' primer and a J-beta primer mix that a second PCR of about 6 to 11 cycles was run. TCRdb itself ran the 5' RACE reads through MiXCR, one entry per CDR3 protein. The sample shows approximately 1,700,000 distinct CDR3 sequences, roughly two fifths of them seen only once. In terms of origin and age, donors were healthy Caucasian individuals from Russia aged roughly 6 to 95. A minimum of 6.5 million PBMCs was isolated per sample.

This clonotype was obtained from a human donor in good health. This sequence joins TRBV5-1 and TRBJ1-2; 7 bases are shared with TRBD1. The sample was blood. CDR3 coding DNA: TGCGCCAGCAGCTCGTCAGGGGGGAAGGATGGTGGCTACACCTTC. Its protein is CASSSSGGKDGGYTF.